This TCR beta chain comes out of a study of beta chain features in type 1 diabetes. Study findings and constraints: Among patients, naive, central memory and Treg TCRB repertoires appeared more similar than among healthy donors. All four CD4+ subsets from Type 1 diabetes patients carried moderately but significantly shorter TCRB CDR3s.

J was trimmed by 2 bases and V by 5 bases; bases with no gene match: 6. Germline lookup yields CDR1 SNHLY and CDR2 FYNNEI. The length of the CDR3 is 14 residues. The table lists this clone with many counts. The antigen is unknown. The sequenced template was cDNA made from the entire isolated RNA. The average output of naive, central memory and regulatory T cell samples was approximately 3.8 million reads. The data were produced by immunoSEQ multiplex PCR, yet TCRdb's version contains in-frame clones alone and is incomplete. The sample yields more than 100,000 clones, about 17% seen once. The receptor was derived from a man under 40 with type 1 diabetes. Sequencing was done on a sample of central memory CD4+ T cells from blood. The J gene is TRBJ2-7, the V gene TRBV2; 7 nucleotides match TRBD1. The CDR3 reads CASSPRDRTYEQYF. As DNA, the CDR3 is TGTGCCAGCAGTCCCAGGGACAGAACCTACGAGCAGTACTTC.